This TCR beta chain was found in a study of vaccination and CD4 T cells after COVID-19. Findings and caveats of the study: In convalescent patients, a median about 86% of reactive clones appeared only post-vaccination.

With the Oncomine TCR Beta short-read assay, DNA from cultured CD4+ T cells was sequenced. From CD4+ T cells that had been cultured, genomic DNA was extracted. TCRdb itself ran the PCR reads through MiXCR, one entry per CDR3 protein. Here the sample spans some 16,000 distinct CDR3 sequences, around 40% being singletons. V shed 1 base and J 1 base; nucleotides not matched to a gene: 0. This CDR3 has 14 amino acids. Germline loops: CDR1 GTSNPN, CDR2 SVGIG (reference sequence). In regard to this clonotype: What it binds is unknown.

Described treatment: 10-day PBMC culture with coronavirus spike peptide pools or control peptides (ViraFEST assay). Expansion of antigen-specific T cells with peptide pools by ViraFEST preceded sequencing of TCRs. The receptor was derived from a human donor who had recovered from COVID-19. The sample here was CD4+ T cells from blood, cultured in vitro, taken after SARS-CoV-2 vaccination. V is TRBV30 and J is TRBJ2-3; 9 nucleotides match TRBD2. The CDR3 bases are TGTGCCTGGAGTGGACTAGCGGGCACAGATACGCAGTATTTT. As protein: CAWSGLAGTDTQYF.